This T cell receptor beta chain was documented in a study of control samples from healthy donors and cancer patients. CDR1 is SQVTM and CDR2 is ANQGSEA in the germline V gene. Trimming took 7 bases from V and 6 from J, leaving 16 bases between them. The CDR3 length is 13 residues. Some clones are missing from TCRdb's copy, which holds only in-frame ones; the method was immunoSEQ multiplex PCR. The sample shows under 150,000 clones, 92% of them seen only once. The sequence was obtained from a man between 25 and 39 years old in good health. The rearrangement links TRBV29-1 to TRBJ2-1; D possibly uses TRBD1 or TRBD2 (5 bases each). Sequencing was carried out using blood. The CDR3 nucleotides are TGCAGCGGAGAGGGGCCCTGGTCCAATGAGCAGTTCTTC. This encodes CSGEGPWSNEQFF.